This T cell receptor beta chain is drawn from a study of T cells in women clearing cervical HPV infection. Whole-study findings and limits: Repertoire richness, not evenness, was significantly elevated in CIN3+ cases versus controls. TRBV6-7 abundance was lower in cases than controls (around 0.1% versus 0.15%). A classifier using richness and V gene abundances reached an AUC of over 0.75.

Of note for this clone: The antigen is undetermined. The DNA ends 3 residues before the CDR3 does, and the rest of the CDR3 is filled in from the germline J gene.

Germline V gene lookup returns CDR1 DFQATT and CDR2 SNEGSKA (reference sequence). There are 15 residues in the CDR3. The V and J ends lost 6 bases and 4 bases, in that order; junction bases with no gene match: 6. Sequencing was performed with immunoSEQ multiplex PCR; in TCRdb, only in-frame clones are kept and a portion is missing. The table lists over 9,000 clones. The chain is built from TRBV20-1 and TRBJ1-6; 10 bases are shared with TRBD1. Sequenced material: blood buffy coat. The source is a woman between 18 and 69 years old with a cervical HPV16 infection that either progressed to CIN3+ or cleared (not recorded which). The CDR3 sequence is CSAGGQGQYNSPLHF. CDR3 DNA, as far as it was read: TGCAGTGCGGGGGGACAGGGGCAGTATAATTCACCC.